The rows below give T cell receptor beta chains drawn from one sample of a study of T cell responses to AZD1222 COVID-19 vaccine. The table came from immunoSEQ multiplex PCR; TCRdb's copy has only in-frame clones and leaves some out. The table lists some 170,000 clones, more than 80% of them singletons. The material sequenced was peripheral blood, taken 28 days after the second dose of the MenACWY control vaccine. The receptors come from an adult who received the MenACWY meningococcal vaccine as a control. Both conserved end residues are part of each CDR3. A D gene is named only where the DNA matches it firmly. Expanded clones get a size class; other rows say once, few or many, or leave the size out.

>once|TRBD1|TRBJ1-1|14|TRBV6-2/TRBV6-3
CASSYVTGVTEAFF
TGTGCCAGCAGTTACGTTACAGGGGTAACTGAAGCTTTCTTT
>.|TRBD1|TRBJ1-6|12|TRBV10-2
CAARDSNSPLHF
TGCGCCGCACGGGACAGCAATTCACCCCTCCACTTT
>.|.|TRBJ2-2|13|TRBV7-2
CASSVQGDGELFF
TGTGCCAGCAGCGTACAGGGTGACGGGGAGCTGTTTTTT
>.|.|TRBJ1-1|12|TRBV28
CASSLLDTEAFF
TGTGCCAGCAGCCTCCTGGACACTGAAGCTTTCTTT
>.|.|TRBJ2-7|13|TRBV18
CASSSSSSGEQYF
TGTGCCAGCTCATCGTCGAGCTCCGGCGAGCAGTACTTC
>once|.|TRBJ1-1|13|TRBV10-1
CASTAGENTEAFF
TGCGCCAGCACGGCCGGGGAAAACACTGAAGCTTTCTTT
>.|.|TRBJ2-2|13|TRBV28
CASSRPLTGELFF
TGTGCCAGCAGCCGACCCCTCACCGGGGAGCTGTTTTTT
>.|.|TRBJ1-2|15|TRBV24-1
CATSDAGDFNYGYTF
TGTGCCACCAGTGATGCAGGGGACTTTAACTATGGCTACACCTTC
>few|TRBD1|TRBJ1-2|15|TRBV10-3
CAISDPTGSHYGYTF
TGTGCCATCAGTGATCCGACAGGGTCACACTATGGCTACACCTTC
>.|.|TRBJ1-1|14|TRBV18
CASSNLQGPTEAFF
TGTGCCAGCTCAAACTTACAGGGTCCCACTGAAGCTTTCTTT
>.|TRBD1|TRBJ1-4|15|TRBV28
CASLGQGRDNEKLFF
TGTGCCAGCCTTGGACAGGGCCGTGATAATGAAAAACTGTTTTTT
>many|.|TRBJ2-3|12|TRBV11-2
CASSREADTQYF
TGTGCCAGCAGCAGAGAAGCAGATACGCAGTATTTT
>.|.|TRBJ1-4|12|TRBV27
CASTGTGEKLFF
TGTGCCAGCACTGGGACGGGTGAAAAACTGTTTTTT
>.|.|TRBJ2-1|14|TRBV19
CASSTTSPAEGQFF
TGTGCCAGTAGTACCACATCTCCCGCGGAGGGGCAGTTCTTC
>.|TRBD1|TRBJ2-1|15|TRBV10-1
CASSEMQGAFDEQFF
TGCGCCAGCAGTGAAATGCAGGGGGCTTTCGATGAGCAGTTCTTC
>.|TRBD2|TRBJ2-3|19|TRBV27
CASKGLGSGRGEGTDTQYF
TGTGCCAGCAAAGGACTTGGTAGCGGGAGGGGAGAGGGCACAGATACGCAGTATTTT
>.|TRBD2|TRBJ2-7|14|TRBV27
CASSPGLAVYEQYF
TGTGCCAGCAGTCCCGGACTAGCGGTGTACGAGCAGTACTTC
>.|TRBD2|TRBJ2-7|16|TRBV14
CASSPDLLADSYEQYF
TGTGCCAGCAGCCCAGACCTGCTAGCGGACTCCTACGAGCAGTACTTC
>once|.|TRBJ2-1|14|TRBV14
CASSQDQVFNEQFF
TGTGCCAGCAGCCAAGATCAAGTATTCAATGAGCAGTTCTTC
>.|TRBD2|TRBJ2-5|16|TRBV27
CASSFPTSGRGETQYF
TGTGCCAGCAGTTTCCCGACTAGCGGGAGGGGAGAGACCCAGTACTTC
>.|TRBD2|TRBJ2-7|15|TRBV18
CASSPGTSGSYEQYF
TGTGCCAGCTCACCAGGGACTAGCGGGTCCTACGAGCAGTACTTC
>.|TRBD1|TRBJ1-3|15|TRBV30
CAWTTQGDSGNTIYF
TGTGCCTGGACCACTCAGGGGGACTCTGGAAACACCATATATTTT
>.|.|TRBJ1-2|16|TRBV30
CAWRLRGSSANYGYTF
TGTGCCTGGAGACTGCGGGGGTCGTCGGCTAACTATGGCTACACCTTC
>few|.|TRBJ2-7|15|TRBV7-2
CASSLQGGNDYEQYF
TGTGCCAGCAGCCTCCAAGGGGGGAACGACTACGAGCAGTACTTC
>.|.|TRBJ1-5|15|TRBV2
CASSLEGLGNQPQHF
TGTGCCAGCAGTCTGGAAGGTTTGGGCAATCAGCCCCAGCATTTT
>.|TRBD2|TRBJ2-1|15|TRBV4-3
CASSQGAGSYNEQFF
TGCGCCAGCAGCCAAGGAGCGGGGTCCTACAATGAGCAGTTCTTC
>.|.|TRBJ1-4|13|TRBV2
CASQRVNGEKLFF
TGTGCCAGCCAAAGGGTGAACGGTGAAAAACTGTTTTTT